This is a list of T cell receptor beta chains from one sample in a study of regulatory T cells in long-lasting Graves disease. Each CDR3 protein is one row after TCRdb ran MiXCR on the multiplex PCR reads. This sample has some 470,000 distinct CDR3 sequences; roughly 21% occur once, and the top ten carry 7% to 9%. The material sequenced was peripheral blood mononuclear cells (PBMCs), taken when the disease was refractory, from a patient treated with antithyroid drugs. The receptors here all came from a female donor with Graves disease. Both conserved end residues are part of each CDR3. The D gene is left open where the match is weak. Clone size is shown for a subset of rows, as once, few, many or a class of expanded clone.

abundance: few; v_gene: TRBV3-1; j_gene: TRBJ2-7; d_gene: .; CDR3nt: TGTGCCAGCGGGGACGGGATCGTCGACGAGCAGTACTTC; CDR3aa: CASGDGIVDEQYF
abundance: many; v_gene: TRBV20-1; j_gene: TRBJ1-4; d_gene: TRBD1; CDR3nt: TGCAGTGCTAGAAGTTTGGGGACAGTGAATGAAAAACTGTTTTTT; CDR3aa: CSARSLGTVNEKLFF
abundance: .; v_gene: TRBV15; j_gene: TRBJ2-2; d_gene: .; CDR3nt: TGTGCCACCAGCAGAGATGTCGGCGGGGAGCTGTTTTTT; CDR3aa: CATSRDVGGELFF
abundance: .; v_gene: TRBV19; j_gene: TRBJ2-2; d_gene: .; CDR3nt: TGTGCCAGTACTCACTCTAGCGCCGTGCAGCTTAACACCGGGGAGCTGTTTTTT; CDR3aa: CASTHSSAVQLNTGELFF
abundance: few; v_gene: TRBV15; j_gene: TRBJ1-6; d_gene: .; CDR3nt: TGTGCCACCAGTCGAGACCCAAGGGAGGAGGGAAGCTATAATTCACCCCTCCACTTT; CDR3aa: CATSRDPREEGSYNSPLHF
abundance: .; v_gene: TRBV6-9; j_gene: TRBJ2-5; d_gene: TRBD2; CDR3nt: TGTGCCAGCAGTTACGTAGCGGGGCGTCAAGAGACCCAGTACTTC; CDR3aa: CASSYVAGRQETQYF
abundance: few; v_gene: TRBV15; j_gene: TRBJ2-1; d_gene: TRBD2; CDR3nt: TGTGCCACCAGCAGTCCAGCGGGAGATTACAATGAGCAGTTCTTC; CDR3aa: CATSSPAGDYNEQFF
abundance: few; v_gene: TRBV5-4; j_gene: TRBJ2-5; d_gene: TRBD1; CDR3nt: TGTGCCAGCAGTTTTCCCGGACAGGGAGAGACCCAGTACTTC; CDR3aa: CASSFPGQGETQYF
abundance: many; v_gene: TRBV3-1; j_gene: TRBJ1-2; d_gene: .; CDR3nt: TGTGCCAGCAGCCAAATAGGGTTCGGCTACACCTTC; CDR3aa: CASSQIGFGYTF
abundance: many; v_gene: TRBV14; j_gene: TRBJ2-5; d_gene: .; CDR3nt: TGTGCCAGCAGCCAGGGATGGGAAGAGACCCAGTACTTC; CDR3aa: CASSQGWEETQYF
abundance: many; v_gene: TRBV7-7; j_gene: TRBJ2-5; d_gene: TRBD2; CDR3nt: TGTGCTAGCAGCGTAAGGACTAGCGGGATTCAAGAGACCCAGTACTTC; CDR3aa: CASSVRTSGIQETQYF
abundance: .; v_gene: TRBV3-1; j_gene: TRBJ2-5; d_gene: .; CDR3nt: TGTGCCAGCAGCCAATCCACACCCACTAGGGTTGAGACCCAGTACTTC; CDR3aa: CASSQSTPTRVETQYF
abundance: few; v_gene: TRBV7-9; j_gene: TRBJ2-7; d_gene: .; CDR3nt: TGTGCCAGCAGCCCACTTGGGTTAGAGCAGTACTTC; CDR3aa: CASSPLGLEQYF
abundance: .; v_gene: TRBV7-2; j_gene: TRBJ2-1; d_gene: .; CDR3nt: TGTGCCAGCAGCTCCGACAAGGGTTACAATGAGCAGTTCTTC; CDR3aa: CASSSDKGYNEQFF
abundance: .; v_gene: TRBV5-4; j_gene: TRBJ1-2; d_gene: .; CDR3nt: TGTGCCAGCAGTCGCAACCGGGACGGGAACTTGAGCGGCTACACCTTC; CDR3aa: CASSRNRDGNLSGYTF
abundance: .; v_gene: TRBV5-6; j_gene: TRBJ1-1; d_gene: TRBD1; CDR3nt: TGTGCCAGCAGCCTGGGTGGAGGGACAGAAAACACTGAAGCTTTCTTT; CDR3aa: CASSLGGGTENTEAFF
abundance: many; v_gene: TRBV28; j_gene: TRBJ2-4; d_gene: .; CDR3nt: TGTGCCAGCAGGCCGAAGGGGGTAGGAGCCAAAAACATTCAGTACTTC; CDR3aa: CASRPKGVGAKNIQYF
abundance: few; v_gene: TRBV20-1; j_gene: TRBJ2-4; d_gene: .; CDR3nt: TGCAGTGCTAGAAGCAGCAACAAAAACATTCAGTACTTC; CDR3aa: CSARSSNKNIQYF
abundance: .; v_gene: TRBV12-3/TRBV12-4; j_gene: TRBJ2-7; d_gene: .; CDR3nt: TGTGCCAGCTCACCACCGATACAGGGATACGAGCAGTACTTC; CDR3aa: CASSPPIQGYEQYF
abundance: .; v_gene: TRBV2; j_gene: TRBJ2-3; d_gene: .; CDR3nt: TGTGCCAGCAGTGACGGGTTCACAGATACGCAGTATTTT; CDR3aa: CASSDGFTDTQYF
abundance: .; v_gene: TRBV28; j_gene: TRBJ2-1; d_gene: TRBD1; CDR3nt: TGTGCCAGCAGTTTATACCTTGGGACAGGGGCCTACAATGAGCAGTTCTTC; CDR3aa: CASSLYLGTGAYNEQFF
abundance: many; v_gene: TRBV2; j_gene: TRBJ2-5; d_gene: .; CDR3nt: TGTGCCAGCAGCACATTACAAGAGACCCAGTACTTC; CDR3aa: CASSTLQETQYF
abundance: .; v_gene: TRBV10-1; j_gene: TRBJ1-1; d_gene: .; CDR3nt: TGCGCCAGCAGGAGGGACACCCGAAGTACTGAAGCTTTCTTT; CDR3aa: CASRRDTRSTEAFF
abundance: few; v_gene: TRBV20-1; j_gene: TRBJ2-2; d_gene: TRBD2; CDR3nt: TGCAGTGCTCCCCTAGCGGGGGCGGGCACCGGGGAGCTGTTTTTT; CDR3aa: CSAPLAGAGTGELFF
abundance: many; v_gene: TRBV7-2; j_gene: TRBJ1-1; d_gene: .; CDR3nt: TGTGCCAGCAGCCTCCTGCAGGGCGAAGCTTTCTTT; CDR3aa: CASSLLQGEAFF
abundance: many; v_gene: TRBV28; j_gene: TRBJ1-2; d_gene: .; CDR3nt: TGTGCCAGCAGTTTTCCCACCTCCGGGGGGGCTGATGGCTACACCTTC; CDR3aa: CASSFPTSGGADGYTF
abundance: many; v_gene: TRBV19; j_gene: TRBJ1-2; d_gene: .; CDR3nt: TGTGCCAGTAGTTCCAGTGGGCGGCCTCAATATGGCTACACCTTC; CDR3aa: CASSSSGRPQYGYTF
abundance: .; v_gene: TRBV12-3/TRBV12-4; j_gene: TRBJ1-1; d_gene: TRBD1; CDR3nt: TGTGCCAGCACCCGGGACAGGGGCTCTGAAGCTTTCTTT; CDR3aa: CASTRDRGSEAFF
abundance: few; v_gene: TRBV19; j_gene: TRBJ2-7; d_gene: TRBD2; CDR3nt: TGTGCCACATCCGCGGGCGGGAGGTCCTACGAGCAGTACTTC; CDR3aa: CATSAGGRSYEQYF
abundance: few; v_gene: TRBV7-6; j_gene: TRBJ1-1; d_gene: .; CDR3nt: TGTGCCAGCAGCTTAGATTGGAGGGACACTGAAGCTTTCTTT; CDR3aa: CASSLDWRDTEAFF
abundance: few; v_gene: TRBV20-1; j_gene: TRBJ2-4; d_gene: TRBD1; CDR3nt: TGCAGTGCTAGACGACAGGGGGCCAAAAACATTCAGTACTTC; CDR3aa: CSARRQGAKNIQYF
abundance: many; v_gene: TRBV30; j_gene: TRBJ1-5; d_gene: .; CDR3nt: TGTGCCTGGAGTGCGGGGTCCAATCAGCCCCAGCATTTT; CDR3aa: CAWSAGSNQPQHF
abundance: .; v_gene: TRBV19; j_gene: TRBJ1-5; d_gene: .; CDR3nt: TGTGCCAGTAGTCAACTTGTGGGAAAGGGTAATCAGCCCCAGCATTTT; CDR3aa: CASSQLVGKGNQPQHF
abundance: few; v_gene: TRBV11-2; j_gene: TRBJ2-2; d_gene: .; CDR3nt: TGTGCCAGCAGCTTATTTTTCGGATTGGGGACTGATAACACCGGGGAGCTGTTTTTT; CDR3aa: CASSLFFGLGTDNTGELFF
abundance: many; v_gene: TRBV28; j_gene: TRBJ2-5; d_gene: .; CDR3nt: TGTGCCACCCGATGGAGGGGGCGGCAAGAGACCCAGTACTTC; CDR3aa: CATRWRGRQETQYF
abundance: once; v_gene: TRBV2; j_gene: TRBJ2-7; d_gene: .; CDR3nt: TGTGCCAGCAAGAATGACCCGGGTGCCCTCTTACAGTACTTC; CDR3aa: CASKNDPGALLQYF
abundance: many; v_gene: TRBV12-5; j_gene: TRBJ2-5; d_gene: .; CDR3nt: TGTGCTAGTGGTTTGTATCGGTTGGGAGAGACCCAGTACTTC; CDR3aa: CASGLYRLGETQYF
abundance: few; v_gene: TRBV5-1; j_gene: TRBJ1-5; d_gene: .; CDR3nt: TGCGCCAGCAGCTTGGAGGGACAACGAAATCAGCCCCAGCATTTT; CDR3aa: CASSLEGQRNQPQHF
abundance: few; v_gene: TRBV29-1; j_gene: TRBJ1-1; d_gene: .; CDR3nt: TGCAGCACCTGGGACGTTCTGAACACTGAAGCTTTCTTT; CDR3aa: CSTWDVLNTEAFF
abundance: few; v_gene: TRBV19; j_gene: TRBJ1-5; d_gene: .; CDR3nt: TGTGCCAGTGGGGGCACTGGTCAGCCCCAGCATTTT; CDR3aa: CASGGTGQPQHF
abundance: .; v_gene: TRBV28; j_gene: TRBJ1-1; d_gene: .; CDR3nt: TGTGCCTGCAGTTTAAGCCTGAACACTGAAGCTTTCTTT; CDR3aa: CACSLSLNTEAFF
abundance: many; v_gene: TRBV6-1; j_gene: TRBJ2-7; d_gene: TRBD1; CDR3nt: TGTGCCAGCAGCAACCCTCAGGGGGCTCAAGAGCAGTACTTC; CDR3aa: CASSNPQGAQEQYF
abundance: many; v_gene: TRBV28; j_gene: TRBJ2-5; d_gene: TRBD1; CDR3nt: TGTGCCAGCAGTCTCGGACAGGGGGCGATCCAAGAGACCCAGTACTTC; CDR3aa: CASSLGQGAIQETQYF
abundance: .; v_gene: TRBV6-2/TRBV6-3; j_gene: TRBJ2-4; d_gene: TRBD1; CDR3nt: TGTGCCACCATTGGACAGGGAGAAAACATTCAGTACTTC; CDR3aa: CATIGQGENIQYF
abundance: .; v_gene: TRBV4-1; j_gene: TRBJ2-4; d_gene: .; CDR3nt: TGCGCCAGCAGCCAAGAGTCCAGCTTACCGGGGAACATTCAGTACTTC; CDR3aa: CASSQESSLPGNIQYF
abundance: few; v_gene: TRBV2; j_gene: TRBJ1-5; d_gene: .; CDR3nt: TGTGCCAGCAGCCCATACCGGGACCATAATCAGCCCCAGCATTTT; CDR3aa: CASSPYRDHNQPQHF
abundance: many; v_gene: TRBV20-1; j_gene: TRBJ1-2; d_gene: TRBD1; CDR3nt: TGCAGTGCTAGAGGAGACAGGGGATCCTATGGCTACACCTTC; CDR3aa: CSARGDRGSYGYTF
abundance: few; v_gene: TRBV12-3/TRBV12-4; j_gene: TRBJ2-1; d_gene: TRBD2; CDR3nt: TGTGCCAGCAGTTTATATGCGGGAGGCAATGAGCAGTTCTTC; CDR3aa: CASSLYAGGNEQFF
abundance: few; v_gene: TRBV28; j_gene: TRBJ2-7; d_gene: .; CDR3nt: TGTGCCAGCAGTTTTGCAGTCTCCTACGAGCAGTACTTC; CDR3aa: CASSFAVSYEQYF
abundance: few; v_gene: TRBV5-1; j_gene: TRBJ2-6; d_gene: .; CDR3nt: TGCGCCAGCAGCCCGGACGGGACATCGACCTCTGGGGCCAACGTCCTGACTTTC; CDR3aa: CASSPDGTSTSGANVLTF
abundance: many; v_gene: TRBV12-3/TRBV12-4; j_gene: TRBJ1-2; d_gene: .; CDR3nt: TGTGCCAGCAGTTTCGCTGCGGGGCCCTATGGCTACACCTTC; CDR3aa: CASSFAAGPYGYTF
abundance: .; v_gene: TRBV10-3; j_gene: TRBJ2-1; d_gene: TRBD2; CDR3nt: TGTGCCATCAAACGACTAGCGGAATACAATGAGCAGTTCTTC; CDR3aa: CAIKRLAEYNEQFF
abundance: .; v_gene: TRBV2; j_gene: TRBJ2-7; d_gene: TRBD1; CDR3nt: TGTGCCAGCAGGGACAGGGAAGGAGACGAGCAGTACTTC; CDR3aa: CASRDREGDEQYF
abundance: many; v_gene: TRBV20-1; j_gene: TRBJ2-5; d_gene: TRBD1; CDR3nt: TGCAGTGCCTTAGACAGGGAAGAACAAGAGACCCAGTACTTC; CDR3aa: CSALDREEQETQYF